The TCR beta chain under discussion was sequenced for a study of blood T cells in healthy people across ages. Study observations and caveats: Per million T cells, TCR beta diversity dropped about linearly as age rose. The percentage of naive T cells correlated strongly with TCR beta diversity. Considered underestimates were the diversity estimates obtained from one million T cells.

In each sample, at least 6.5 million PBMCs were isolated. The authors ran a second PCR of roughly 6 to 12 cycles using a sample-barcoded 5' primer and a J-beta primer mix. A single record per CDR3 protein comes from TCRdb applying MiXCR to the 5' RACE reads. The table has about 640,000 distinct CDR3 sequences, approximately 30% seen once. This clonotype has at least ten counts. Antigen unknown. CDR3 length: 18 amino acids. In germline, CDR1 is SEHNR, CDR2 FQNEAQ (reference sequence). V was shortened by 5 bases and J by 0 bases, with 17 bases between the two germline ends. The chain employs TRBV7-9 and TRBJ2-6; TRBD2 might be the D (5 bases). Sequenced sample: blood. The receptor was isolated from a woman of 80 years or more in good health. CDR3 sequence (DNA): TGTGCCAGCAGCCCGGGAAGCAGGCCCAGCTCTGGGGCCAACGTCCTGACTTTC. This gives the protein CASSPGSRPSSGANVLTF.